The next 22 T cell receptor beta chains were all read from a single sample in a study of identical twins. TCRdb re-derived calls from the 5' RACE reads in MiXCR, one entry per CDR3 protein. The table shows about 690,000 distinct CDR3 sequences, with roughly 6% occurring only once. Sequenced sample: naive T cells sorted from blood. These receptors all come from a man aged 18 to 29 in good health.

V is TRBV14 and J is TRBJ2-3; TRBD2 aligns across 7 bases. This CDR3 spans 15 amino acids. The trim removed 2 bases at V and 4 bases at J, leaving 6 bases unmatched. CDR1 is SGHDN and CDR2 is FVKESK in the germline V gene. CDR3 in DNA: TGTGCCAGCAGCCAACGAGCGGGGTGGGCAGATACGCAGTATTTT. Protein product: CASSQRAGWADTQYF. The whole variable domain, remainder taken from reference TRBV14 and TRBJ2-3, is EAGVTQFPSHSVIEKGQTVTLRCDPISGHDNLYWYRRVMGKEIKFLLHFVKESKQDESGMPNNRFLAERTGGTYSTLKVQPAELEDSGVYFCASSQRAGWADTQYFGPGTRLTVL.

The rearrangement joins TRBV4-2 to TRBJ2-3; D call uncertain. The CDR3 has 14 residues. The V and J ends lost 4 bases and 10 bases respectively, with 18 bases between them. Per the germline V gene, CDR1 is LGHNA and CDR2 is YNFKEQ. CDR3 loop: CASSPAGGPFPQYF. CDR3 nucleotides: TGTGCCAGCAGCCCCGCTGGCGGCCCCTTTCCGCAGTATTTT.

This clonotype has a count of ten or more. This rearrangement joins TRBV12-3 or TRBV12-4 to TRBJ1-1; no definite D call. Trimming removed 3 bases at V and 5 bases at J, with 10 bases between. CDR3 length: 13 residues. CDR3 sequence reads: CASSFWGVTEAFF. The CDR3 DNA is TGTGCCAGCAGTTTTTGGGGTGTGACTGAAGCTTTCTTT.

This clonotype was seen ten or more times. The chain employs TRBV7-2 and TRBJ1-5; D remains unclear. The germline V and J ends were trimmed by 1 base and 6 bases, with 7 bases remaining between them. The CDR3 is 13 amino acids. Germline V gene sequence: CDR1 SGHTA, CDR2 FQGNSA. In DNA form, the CDR3 reads TGTGCCAGCAGCTTAGTGCGGGTTCAGCCCCAGCATTTT. Amino acids: CASSLVRVQPQHF.

This clonotype was detected ten times or more. The chain employs TRBV11-2 and TRBJ1-2; D is possibly TRBD1 (6 bases). The length of the CDR3 is 13 residues. The germline V and J ends were trimmed by 3 bases and 8 bases, with 13 bases remaining between them. Germline values: CDR1 SGHAT, CDR2 FQNNGV. CDR3 sequence (DNA): TGTGCCAGCAGCTTGTCAGGGGAGTTGGGCTACACCTTC. Protein: CASSLSGELGYTF.

This clonotype has only a few counts. J is TRBJ2-1 and V is TRBV7-8, with 7 bases lining up with TRBD2. CDR1 and CDR2 (germline): SGHVS, FQNEAQ. Trimming at V came to 5 bases and at J to 9 bases, leaving 16 bases not matched to a gene. CDR3 length equals 16 residues. The CDR3 spells CASSPKRENLVGEQFF. CDR3 sequence (DNA): TGTGCCAGCAGCCCCAAGCGGGAAAATCTAGTTGGTGAGCAGTTCTTC.

V usage is TRBV27 and J usage is TRBJ2-5; D gene unclear. CDR3 length equals 13 residues. Germline V gene sequence: CDR1 MNHEY, CDR2 SMNVEV (reference sequence). With 8 bases removed from V and 1 base from J, the gap between germline ends came to 11 bases. CDR3 sequence reads: CASRNRAQETQYF. The CDR3 bases are TGTGCCAGCCGCAATCGGGCCCAAGAGACCCAGTACTTC.

This clonotype showed up just a few times. The rearrangement joins TRBV4-2 to TRBJ2-2, with TRBD2 matching 8 bases. Germline CDR1 reads LGHNA; CDR2 reads YNFKEQ. After removal of 0 bases from V and 4 bases from J, the junction contained 7 bases not matched to a gene. The CDR3 loop spans 17 amino acids. CDR3 in amino acids: CASSQDGAGGPTGELFF. CDR3 DNA sequence: TGTGCCAGCAGCCAAGATGGGGCGGGAGGACCCACCGGGGAGCTGTTTTTT.

Ten or more counts support this clonotype. J is TRBJ2-1 and V is TRBV11-2; weak D call: TRBD2 (5 bases). This CDR3 spans 13 amino acids. CDR1 is SGHAT and CDR2 is FQNNGV in the germline V gene. Trimming cost V 0 bases and J 15 bases, with 15 bases left between them. CDR3 sequence: CASSLEVLASSFF. In DNA, the CDR3 is TGTGCCAGCAGCTTAGAAGTCCTAGCTTCGTCGTTCTTC. Full variable domain (remainder filled in from reference TRBV11-2 and TRBJ2-1): EAGVAQSPRYKIIEKRQSVAFWCNPISGHATLYWYQQILGQGPKLLIQFQNNGVVDDSQLPKDRFSAERLKGVDSTLKIQPAKLEDSAVYLCASSLEVLASSFFGPGTRLTVL.

This clonotype was detected ten times or more. The rearrangement links TRBV5-1 to TRBJ2-7, with no clear D. V gave up 3 bases and J gave up 0 bases, with 10 bases separating them. The CDR3 is 14 residues long. Germline lookup yields CDR1 SGHRS and CDR2 YFSETQ. The CDR3 is CASSWTDPSYEQYF. For the CDR3, the DNA is TGCGCCAGCAGCTGGACGGACCCCTCCTACGAGCAGTACTTC.

This clonotype was picked up many times. V and J are TRBV5-5 and TRBJ1-5; 9 bases are shared with TRBD1. Germline CDR1 reads SGHKS; CDR2 reads YYEKEE (reference sequence). This CDR3 contains 16 residues. Losses at the gene ends were 0 bases for V and 0 bases for J; bases not matched to a gene: 1. The CDR3 protein is CASSLATGGSNQPQHF. The CDR3 DNA sequence: TGTGCCAGCAGCTTGGCGACAGGGGGTAGCAATCAGCCCCAGCATTTT.

This clonotype was observed a handful of times. CDR3 sequence reads: CASSLSSGINNEQFF. DNA of the CDR3: TGCGCCAGCAGCTTGTCTAGCGGAATAAACAATGAGCAGTTCTTC. This chain connects TRBV5-1 to TRBJ2-1; 7 bases agree with TRBD2. Germline CDR1 reads SGHRS; CDR2 reads YFSETQ. The V and J ends lost 1 base and 5 bases, in that order; junction bases with no gene match: 6. This CDR3 comprises 15 residues.

Ten or more counts support this clonotype. V is TRBV20-1 and J is TRBJ2-1; D is possibly TRBD1 or TRBD2 (5 bases each). Germline CDR1 and CDR2: DFQATT and SNEGSKA (reference sequence). Between the trimmed V and J ends, which lost 0 bases and 1 base, there was a span of 13 bases. This CDR3 is 16 amino acids long. The CDR3 protein is CSARDLGTGSYNEQFF. CDR3 coding DNA: TGCAGTGCTAGAGATCTGGGGACGGGGTCCTACAATGAGCAGTTCTTC.

As for this clonotype: It may be a read error: a sequence one base away is much more abundant. The rearrangement links TRBV20-1 to TRBJ1-4; D not certain. The CDR3 consists of 14 residues. Deletions cut 0 bases from V and 7 bases from J, with 12 bases between. Germline assignment: CDR1 DFQATT and CDR2 SNEGSKA (reference sequence). In nucleotides, the CDR3 is TGCAGTGCTAGAGATTTTGGCGGAGGTGAAAAACTGTTTTTT. Its translation is CSARDFGGGEKLFF.

The chain uses TRBV5-6 and TRBJ2-2; D remains unclear. This CDR3 contains 16 residues. Between the trimmed V and J ends, which lost 1 base and 0 bases, there was a span of 10 bases. The germline gives CDR1 SGHDT, CDR2 YYEEEE. The CDR3 loop reads CASSLLQAPNTGELFF. The CDR3 region has the DNA TGTGCCAGCAGCTTGTTACAAGCACCGAACACCGGGGAGCTGTTTTTT.

The genes are TRBV28 and TRBJ2-3; tentatively, D is TRBD2 (6 bases). The CDR3 extends over 15 amino acids. The V end was cut by 2 bases, the J end by 4 bases, with 13 bases between. CDR1 is MDHEN and CDR2 is SYDVKM in the germline V gene. Here the CDR3 reads CASSLLANGPDTQYF. The CDR3 nucleotides read TGTGCCAGCAGTTTACTAGCGAATGGGCCAGATACGCAGTATTTT.

This clonotype was counted ten times or more. The chain is built from TRBV4-3 and TRBJ1-1, with D unresolved. This CDR3 comprises 15 residues. Trimming shortened V by 0 bases and J by 3 bases, and 11 bases separated the two germline ends. In germline, CDR1 is LGHNA, CDR2 YSLEER. The CDR3 spells CASSQDSFSDTEAFF. For the CDR3, the DNA is TGCGCCAGCAGCCAAGATAGTTTCAGTGACACTGAAGCTTTCTTT.

This clonotype has at least ten counts. This chain links TRBV20-1 with TRBJ1-2; D gene ambiguous. The germline CDR1 and CDR2 sequences are DFQATT and SNEGSKA (reference sequence). The CDR3 extends over 13 amino acids. Trimming shortened V by 0 bases and J by 3 bases, and 8 bases separated the two germline ends. Here the CDR3 DNA reads TGCAGTGCTAGAGATCCTGACTACTATGGCTACACCTTC. It specifies CSARDPDYYGYTF.

This clonotype has more than one count but fewer than ten. V gene TRBV6-5 combines with J gene TRBJ2-2; weak D call: TRBD1 (5 bases). The CDR3 extends over 15 amino acids. V was pared by 0 bases and J by 4 bases, with 9 bases between. Germline V gene lookup returns CDR1 MNHEY and CDR2 SVGAGI. Here the CDR3 reads CASSYSQAATGELFF. The CDR3 nucleotides are TGTGCCAGCAGTTACTCACAGGCCGCCACCGGGGAGCTGTTTTTT.

This clonotype was seen only a few times. The chain combines TRBV5-1 with TRBJ2-3; 7 bases align to TRBD2. V shed 0 bases and J 4 bases; nucleotides not matched to a gene: 2. CDR3 length equals 14 residues. The germline V gene has CDR1 SGHRS and CDR2 YFSETQ. DNA of the CDR3: TGCGCCAGCAGCTTGGGGCGGGAGCCAGATACGCAGTATTTT. Translated: CASSLGREPDTQYF.

This clonotype has a handful of counts. The V and J genes are TRBV30 and TRBJ2-4, with 7 bases that match TRBD2. The V gene end was trimmed by 3 bases and the J gene end by 6 bases; junction bases not matched to a gene: 5. There are 13 residues in the CDR3. CDR1 is GTSNPN, CDR2 SVGIG, per germline (reference sequence). CDR3 protein: CAWSVSGVNIQYF. The CDR3 DNA reads as TGTGCCTGGAGCGTCAGCGGGGTAAACATTCAGTACTTC.

In this sample, this clonotype turned up many times. The chain links TRBV20-1 to TRBJ2-1; 9 bases line up with TRBD1. V dropped 3 bases and J dropped 7; count of bases not matched to a gene: 4. Germline CDR1 and CDR2: DFQATT and SNEGSKA (reference sequence). The CDR3 length is 13 residues. The CDR3 nucleotides are TGCAGTGCTAGCAACAGGGGGCTTAATGAGCAGTTCTTC. Translating gives CSASNRGLNEQFF.